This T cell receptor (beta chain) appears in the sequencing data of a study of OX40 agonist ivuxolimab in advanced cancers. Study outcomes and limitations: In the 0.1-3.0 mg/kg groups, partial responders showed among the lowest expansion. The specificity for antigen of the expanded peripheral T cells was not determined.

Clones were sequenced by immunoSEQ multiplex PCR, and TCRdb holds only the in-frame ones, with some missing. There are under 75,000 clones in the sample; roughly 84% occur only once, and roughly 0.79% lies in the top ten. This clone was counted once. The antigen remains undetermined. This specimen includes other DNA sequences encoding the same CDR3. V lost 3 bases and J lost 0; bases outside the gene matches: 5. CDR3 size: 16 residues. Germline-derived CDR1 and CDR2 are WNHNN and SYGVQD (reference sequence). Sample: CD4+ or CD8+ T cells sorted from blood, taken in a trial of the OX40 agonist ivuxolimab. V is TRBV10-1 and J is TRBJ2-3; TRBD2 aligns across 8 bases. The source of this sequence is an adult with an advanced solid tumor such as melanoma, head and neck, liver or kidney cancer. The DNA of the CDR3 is TGCGCCAGCAGTGATCCCACTAGCGGCAGCACAGATACGCAGTATTTT. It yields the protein CASSDPTSGSTDTQYF.